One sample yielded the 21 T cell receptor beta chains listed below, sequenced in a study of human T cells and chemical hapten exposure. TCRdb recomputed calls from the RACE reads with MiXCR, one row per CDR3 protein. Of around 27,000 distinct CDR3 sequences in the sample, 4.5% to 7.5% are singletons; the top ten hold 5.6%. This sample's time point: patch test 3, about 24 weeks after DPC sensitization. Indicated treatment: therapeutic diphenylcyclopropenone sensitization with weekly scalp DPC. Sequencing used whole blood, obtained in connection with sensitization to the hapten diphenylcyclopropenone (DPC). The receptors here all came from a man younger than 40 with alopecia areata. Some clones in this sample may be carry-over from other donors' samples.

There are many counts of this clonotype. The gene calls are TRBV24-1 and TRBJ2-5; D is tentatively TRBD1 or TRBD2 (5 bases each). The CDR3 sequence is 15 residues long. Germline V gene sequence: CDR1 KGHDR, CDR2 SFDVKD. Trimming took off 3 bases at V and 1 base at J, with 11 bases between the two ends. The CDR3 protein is CATSDPGTTQETQYF. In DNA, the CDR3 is TGTGCCACCAGTGATCCGGGGACCACCCAAGAGACCCAGTACTTC.

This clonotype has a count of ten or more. The CDR3 loop is CSVDEDRLSGANVLTF. The CDR3 nucleotides are TGCAGCGTTGATGAGGACAGGTTATCTGGGGCCAACGTCCTGACTTTC. This rearrangement joins TRBV29-1 to TRBJ2-6; 7 bases fit TRBD1. CDR1 and CDR2 (germline): SQVTM, ANQGSEA. This CDR3 has 16 amino acids. V was clipped by 3 bases and J by 1 base; unmatched bases: 6. Using reference TRBV29-1 and TRBJ2-6 for the parts outside the CDR3, the full variable domain is SAVISQKPSRDICQRGTSLTIQCQVDSQVTMMFWYRQQPGQSLTLIATANQGSEATYESGFVIDKFPISRPNLTFSTLTVSNMSPEDSSIYLCSVDEDRLSGANVLTFGAGSRLTVL.

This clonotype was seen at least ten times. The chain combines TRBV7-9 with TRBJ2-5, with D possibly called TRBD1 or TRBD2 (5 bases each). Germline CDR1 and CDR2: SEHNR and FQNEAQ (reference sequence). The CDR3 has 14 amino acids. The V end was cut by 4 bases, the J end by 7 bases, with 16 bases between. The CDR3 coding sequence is TGTGCCAGCAGCTCATCTGGGGGAGTGGGGACCCAGTACTTC. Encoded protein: CASSSSGGVGTQYF.

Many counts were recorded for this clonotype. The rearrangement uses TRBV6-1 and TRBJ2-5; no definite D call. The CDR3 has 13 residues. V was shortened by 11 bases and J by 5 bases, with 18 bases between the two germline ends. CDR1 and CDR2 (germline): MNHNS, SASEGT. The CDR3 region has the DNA TGTGCCGGTTCCGGGCCGTCCGTCGAGACCCAGTACTTC. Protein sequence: CAGSGPSVETQYF.

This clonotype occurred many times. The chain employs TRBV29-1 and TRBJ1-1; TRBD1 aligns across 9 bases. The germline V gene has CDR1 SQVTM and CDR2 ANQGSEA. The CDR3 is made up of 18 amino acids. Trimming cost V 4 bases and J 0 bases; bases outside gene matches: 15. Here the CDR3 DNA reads TGCAGCGTTGTAGTGACAGGGGGTTTGAACGGTTTGAACACTGAAGCTTTCTTT. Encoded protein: CSVVVTGGLNGLNTEAFF.

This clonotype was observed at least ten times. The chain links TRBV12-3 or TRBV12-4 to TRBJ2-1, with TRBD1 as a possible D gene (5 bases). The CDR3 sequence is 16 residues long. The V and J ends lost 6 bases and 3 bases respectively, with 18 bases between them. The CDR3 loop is CASRRLGQGYYNEQFF. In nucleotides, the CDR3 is TGTGCCAGCAGGCGGTTGGGGCAAGGGTACTACAATGAGCAGTTCTTC.

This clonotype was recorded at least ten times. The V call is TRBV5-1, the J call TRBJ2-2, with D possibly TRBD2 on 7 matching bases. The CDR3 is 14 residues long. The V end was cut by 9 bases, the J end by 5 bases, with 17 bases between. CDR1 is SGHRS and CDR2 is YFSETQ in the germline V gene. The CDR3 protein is CATPKGGATGELFF. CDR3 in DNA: TGCGCCACCCCCAAGGGGGGGGCTACCGGGGAGCTGTTTTTT.

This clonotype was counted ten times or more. CDR3 bases: TGTGCCAGTAGTAGACACAACACCGGGGAGCTGTTTTTT. Protein sequence: CASSRHNTGELFF. The chain combines TRBV19 with TRBJ2-2; unclear D gene. The CDR3 has 13 residues. V was trimmed by 4 bases and J by 2 bases, leaving 5 bases between them. CDR1 is LNHDA, CDR2 SQIVND, per germline (reference sequence).

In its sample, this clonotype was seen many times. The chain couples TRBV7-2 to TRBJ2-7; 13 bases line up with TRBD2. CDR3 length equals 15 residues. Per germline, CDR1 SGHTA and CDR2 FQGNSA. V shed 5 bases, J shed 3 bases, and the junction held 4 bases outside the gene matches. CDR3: CASSTRTSGSYEQYF. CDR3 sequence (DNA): TGTGCCAGCAGCACCCGGACTAGCGGGAGCTACGAGCAGTACTTC.

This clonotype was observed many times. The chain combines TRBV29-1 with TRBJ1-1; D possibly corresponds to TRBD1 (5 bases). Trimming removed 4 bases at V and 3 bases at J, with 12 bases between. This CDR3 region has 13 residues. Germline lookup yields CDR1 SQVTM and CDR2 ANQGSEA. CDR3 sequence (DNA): TGCAGCGTTGTACCCTTGGGACACACTGAAGCTTTCTTT. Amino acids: CSVVPLGHTEAFF.

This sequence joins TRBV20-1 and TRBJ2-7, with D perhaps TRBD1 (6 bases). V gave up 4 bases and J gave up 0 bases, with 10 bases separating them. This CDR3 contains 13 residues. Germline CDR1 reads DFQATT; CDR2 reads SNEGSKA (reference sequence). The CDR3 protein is CSAITGTSYEQYF. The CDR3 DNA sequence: TGCAGTGCTATAACAGGGACCTCCTACGAGCAGTACTTC.

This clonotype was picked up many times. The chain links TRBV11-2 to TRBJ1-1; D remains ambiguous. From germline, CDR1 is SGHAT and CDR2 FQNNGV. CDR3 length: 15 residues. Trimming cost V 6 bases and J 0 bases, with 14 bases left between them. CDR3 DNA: TGTGCCAGCAGGCTATGGACCAACTTGAACACTGAAGCTTTCTTT. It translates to CASRLWTNLNTEAFF.

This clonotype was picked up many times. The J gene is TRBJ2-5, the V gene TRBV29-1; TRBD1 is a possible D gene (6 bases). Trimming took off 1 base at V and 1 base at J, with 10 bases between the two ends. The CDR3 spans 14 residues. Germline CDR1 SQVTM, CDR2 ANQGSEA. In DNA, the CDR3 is TGCAGCGTTGAAGGCTGGACAGTCCAAGAGACCCAGTACTTC. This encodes CSVEGWTVQETQYF. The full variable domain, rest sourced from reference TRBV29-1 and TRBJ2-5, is SAVISQKPSRDICQRGTSLTIQCQVDSQVTMMFWYRQQPGQSLTLIATANQGSEATYESGFVIDKFPISRPNLTFSTLTVSNMSPEDSSIYLCSVEGWTVQETQYFGPGTRLLVL.

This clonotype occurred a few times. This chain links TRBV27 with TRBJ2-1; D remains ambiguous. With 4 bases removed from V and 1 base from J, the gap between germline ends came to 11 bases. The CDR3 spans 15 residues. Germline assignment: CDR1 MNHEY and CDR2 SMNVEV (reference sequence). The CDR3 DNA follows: TGTGCCAGCAGTTACGCCGGGTTTTCCTACAATGAGCAGTTCTTC. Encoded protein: CASSYAGFSYNEQFF.

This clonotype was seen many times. The CDR3 DNA is TGTGCCAGCAGCCCGCGCCGACTAGCGGGGGACTCTGGGGCCAACGTCCTGACTTTC. The encoded protein is CASSPRRLAGDSGANVLTF. The chain couples TRBV7-2 to TRBJ2-6; 12 nucleotides line up with TRBD2. This CDR3 has 19 amino acids. Germline trimming cut 5 bases from V and 0 bases from J; bases unmatched to any gene: 8. CDR1 SGHTA and CDR2 FQGNSA come from the germline V gene.

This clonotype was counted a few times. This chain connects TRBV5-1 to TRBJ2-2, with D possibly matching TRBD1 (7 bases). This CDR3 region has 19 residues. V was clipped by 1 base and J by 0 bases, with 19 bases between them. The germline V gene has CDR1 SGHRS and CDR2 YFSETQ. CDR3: CASSLIGTAGRSNTGELFF. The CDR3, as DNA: TGCGCCAGCAGCTTGATCGGGACAGCGGGCCGTTCGAACACCGGGGAGCTGTTTTTT.

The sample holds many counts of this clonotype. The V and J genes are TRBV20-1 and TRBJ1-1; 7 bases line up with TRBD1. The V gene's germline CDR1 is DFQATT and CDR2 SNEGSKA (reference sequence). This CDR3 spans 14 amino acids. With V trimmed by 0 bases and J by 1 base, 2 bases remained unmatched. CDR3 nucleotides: TGCAGTGCTAGAGATCAGGGGGGGAACACTGAAGCTTTCTTT. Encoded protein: CSARDQGGNTEAFF.

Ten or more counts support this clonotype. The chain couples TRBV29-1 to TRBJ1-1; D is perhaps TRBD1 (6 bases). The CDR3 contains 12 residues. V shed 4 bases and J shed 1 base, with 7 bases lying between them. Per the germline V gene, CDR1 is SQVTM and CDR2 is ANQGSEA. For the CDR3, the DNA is TGCAGCGTTGGGACAGCGAACACTGAAGCTTTCTTT. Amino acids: CSVGTANTEAFF.

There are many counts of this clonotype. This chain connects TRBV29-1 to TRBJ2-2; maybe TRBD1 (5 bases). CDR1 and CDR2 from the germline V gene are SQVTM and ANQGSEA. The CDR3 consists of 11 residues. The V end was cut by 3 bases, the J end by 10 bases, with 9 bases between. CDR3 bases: TGCAGCGTTGACATGGACACGGAGCTGTTTTTT. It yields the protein CSVDMDTELFF.

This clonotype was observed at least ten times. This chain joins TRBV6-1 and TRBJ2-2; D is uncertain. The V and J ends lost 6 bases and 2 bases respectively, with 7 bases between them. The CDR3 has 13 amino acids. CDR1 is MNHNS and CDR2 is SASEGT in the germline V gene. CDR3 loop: CASREPNTGELFF. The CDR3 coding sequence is TGTGCCAGCAGGGAACCTAACACCGGGGAGCTGTTTTTT.

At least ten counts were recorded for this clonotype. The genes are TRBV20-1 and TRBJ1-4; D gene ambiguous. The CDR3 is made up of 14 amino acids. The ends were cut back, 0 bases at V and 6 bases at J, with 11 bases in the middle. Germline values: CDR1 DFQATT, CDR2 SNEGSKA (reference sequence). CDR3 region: CSARDGRSDEKLFF. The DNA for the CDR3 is TGCAGTGCTAGAGATGGCAGGAGTGATGAAAAACTGTTTTTT.